A single sample is the source of the 30 T cell receptor beta chains below, sequenced in a study of T cell responses to AZD1222 COVID-19 vaccine. The method was immunoSEQ multiplex PCR; TCRdb's version includes in-frame clones alone and lacks a portion of them. Of about 140,000 clones in the sample, around 93% were seen once. The specimen was peripheral blood, collected on day 0 of AZD1222 vaccination. The receptors shown here come from an adult in good health.

The chain has TRBV6-2 or TRBV6-3 and TRBJ1-2; the D gene is possibly TRBD1 (6 bases). V lost 5 bases and J lost 5, with 12 bases in between. CDR3 length: 13 residues. CDR1 and CDR2 (germline): MNHEY, SVGEGT. The CDR3 loop is CASSPTGGYGYTF. CDR3 DNA sequence: TGTGCCAGCAGTCCGACAGGCGGATATGGCTACACCTTC.

V is TRBV28 and J is TRBJ2-1, with 10 bases lining up with TRBD2. Germline CDR1 and CDR2: MDHEN and SYDVKM. V trimming: 5 bases; J trimming: 6 bases; junction bases outside the gene matches: 10. The CDR3 sequence is 16 residues long. CDR3 bases: TGTGCCAGCAGTCCACCCCTAGCGGGAGTCTCCAATGAGCAGTTCTTC. This gives the protein CASSPPLAGVSNEQFF.

V is TRBV7-9 and J is TRBJ1-3; unclear D gene. In germline, CDR1 is SEHNR, CDR2 FQNEAQ (reference sequence). V lost 5 bases to trimming and J lost 4 bases, with 12 bases between them. This CDR3 region has 14 residues. The CDR3, as DNA: TGTGCCAGCAGCGGAGTCGCGGGAGGAAACACCATATATTTT. Its translation: CASSGVAGGNTIYF.

J is TRBJ1-1 and V is TRBV4-2; no clear D gene. The CDR3 has 15 amino acids. Trimming removed 0 bases at V and 1 base at J, with 9 bases between. The germline V gene has CDR1 LGHNA and CDR2 YNFKEQ. This CDR3 is CASSQEYGENTEAFF. In DNA, the CDR3 is TGTGCCAGCAGCCAAGAGTACGGGGAGAACACTGAAGCTTTCTTT.

The chain links TRBV7-4 to TRBJ2-1, with TRBD2 matching 9 bases. Germline lookup yields CDR1 SGHVT and CDR2 SQSDAQ. CDR3 length: 15 residues. The V gene end was trimmed by 5 bases and the J gene end by 2 bases; junction bases not matched to a gene: 4. The CDR3 here is CASSPRTSAYNEQFF. CDR3 in DNA: TGTGCCAGCAGCCCCCGGACTAGCGCCTACAATGAGCAGTTCTTC.

The chain joins TRBV29-1 to TRBJ2-4; D unresolved. The length of the CDR3 is 14 residues. CDR1 is SQVTM, CDR2 ANQGSEA, per germline. Deletions cut 4 bases from V and 6 bases from J, with 16 bases between. CDR3 amino acids: CSVVGPSGGNIQYF. The CDR3 DNA sequence: TGCAGCGTTGTCGGACCTTCCGGCGGAAACATTCAGTACTTC.

This chain connects TRBV27 to TRBJ2-7, with 8 positions matching TRBD2. The CDR3 has 15 amino acids. J was trimmed by 2 bases and V by 3 bases; bases with no gene match: 6. Per the germline V gene, CDR1 is MNHEY and CDR2 is SMNVEV (reference sequence). In DNA, the CDR3 is TGTGCCAGCAGTTTTGGGCTAGCGGGTACCTACGAGCAGTACTTC. Encoded protein: CASSFGLAGTYEQYF.

The DNA for the CDR3 is TGTGCCAGCTCACCTCCACACAGGGGGTGGAACACTGAAGCTTTCTTT. As protein: CASSPPHRGWNTEAFF. V is TRBV18 and J is TRBJ1-1, with 8 bases that match TRBD1. V was clipped by 3 bases and J by 1 base; unmatched bases: 7. The CDR3 spans 16 residues. CDR1 is KGHSH and CDR2 is LQKENI in the germline V gene.

The chain couples TRBV28 to TRBJ2-1, with 10 bases that match TRBD2. CDR1 is MDHEN and CDR2 is SYDVKM in the germline V gene. This CDR3 has 16 residues. With V trimmed by 3 bases and J by 5 bases, 7 bases remained unmatched. CDR3 sequence: CASSFPSGRDHNEQFF. The DNA of the CDR3 is TGTGCCAGCAGTTTCCCCAGCGGGAGGGATCACAATGAGCAGTTCTTC.

The CDR3 sequence: CASRQGQARYRDTEAFF. CDR3 coding DNA: TGCGCCAGCAGACAGGGACAGGCGCGATATCGGGACACTGAAGCTTTCTTT. V is TRBV4-1 and J is TRBJ1-1; 8 bases map to TRBD1. CDR1 is MGHRA and CDR2 is YSYEKL in the germline V gene. There are 17 residues in the CDR3. J gave up 3 bases and V 6 bases, and 15 bases lay outside the gene matches.

This chain connects TRBV11-1 to TRBJ1-6, with D possibly TRBD1 on 6 matching bases. CDR3 length equals 13 residues. V dropped 6 bases and J dropped 10 bases, with 13 bases sitting between them. From germline, CDR1 is SGHAT and CDR2 FQDESV (reference sequence). The CDR3 spells CASSSGAQSPLHF. The DNA of the CDR3 is TGTGCCAGCAGTTCGGGGGCACAGTCACCCCTCCACTTT.

This clone showed up just once. As DNA, the CDR3 is TGTGCCAGCAGCACCGGACCCGGCAGCACAGATACGCAGTATTTT. Its protein is CASSTGPGSTDTQYF. This chain links TRBV9 with TRBJ2-3; D is uncertain. V was shortened by 4 bases and J by 0 bases, with 12 bases between the two germline ends. Germline loops: CDR1 SGDLS, CDR2 YYNGEE. The CDR3 consists of 15 residues. Combining the CDR3 with reference TRBV9 and TRBJ2-3 gives the whole variable domain DSGVTQTPKHLITATGQRVTLRCSPRSGDLSVYWYQQSLDQGLQFLIQYYNGEERAKGNILERFSAQQFPDLHSELNLSSLELGDSALYFCASSTGPGSTDTQYFGPGTRLTVL.

J is TRBJ2-7 and V is TRBV5-5; 7 bases map to TRBD2. The CDR3 consists of 13 residues. CDR1 SGHKS and CDR2 YYEKEE come from the germline V gene (reference sequence). The trim removed 4 bases at V and 7 bases at J, leaving 8 bases unmatched. The CDR3 is CASSPGLGLEQYF. CDR3 DNA: TGTGCCAGCAGCCCCGGACTAGGGCTAGAGCAGTACTTC. Using reference TRBV5-5 and TRBJ2-7 for the parts outside the CDR3, the full variable domain is DAGVTQSPTHLIKTRGQQVTLRCSPISGHKSVSWYQQVLGQGPQFIFQYYEKEERGRGNFPDRFSARQFPNYSSELNVNALLLGDSALYLCASSPGLGLEQYFGPGTRLTVT.

This clone was found once. The chain carries TRBV6-5 and TRBJ1-1; 10 bases align to TRBD1. The CDR3 covers 15 residues. With 6 bases clipped from V and 5 bases from J, the junction kept 9 bases outside the gene matches. Per the germline V gene, CDR1 is MNHEY and CDR2 is SVGAGI. CDR3 nucleotide sequence: TGTGCCAGCAGCCAATCCGGGACAGGGGTGACTGAAGCTTTCTTT. Protein product: CASSQSGTGVTEAFF.

This sequence joins TRBV20-1 and TRBJ1-5, with D unresolved. The germline CDR1 and CDR2 sequences are DFQATT and SNEGSKA (reference sequence). The CDR3 runs to 15 residues. Trimming cost V 3 bases and J 4 bases, with 16 bases left between them. As DNA, the CDR3 is TGCAGTGCTAGTAATCCCCAAAGTCGGAATCAGCCCCAGCATTTT. It codes for CSASNPQSRNQPQHF.

The rearrangement joins TRBV7-9 to TRBJ2-3; the match to TRBD2 covers 8 bases. V shed 6 bases, J shed 6 bases, and the junction held 11 bases outside the gene matches. This CDR3 contains 15 residues. Germline V CDR1 and CDR2: SEHNR, FQNEAQ (reference sequence). The CDR3 DNA reads as TGTGCCAGCAGTCCGGGGGGGCCATATGCGGATACGCAGTATTTT. It encodes CASSPGGPYADTQYF.

This clone was counted a single time. V is TRBV6-6 and J is TRBJ1-5; 8 nucleotides align to TRBD1. V lost 4 bases to trimming and J lost 6 bases; unmatched junction nucleotides: 11. Germline assignment: CDR1 MNHNY and CDR2 SVGAGI (reference sequence). There are 16 residues in the CDR3. CDR3: CASSLTRGQGSQPQHF. The CDR3 DNA sequence: TGTGCCAGCAGTTTAACCCGCGGACAGGGAAGTCAGCCCCAGCATTTT.

This chain joins TRBV15 and TRBJ1-5; a weak D match, TRBD1 (5 bases). Germline-derived CDR1 and CDR2 are LNHNV and YYDKDF (reference sequence). Trimming removed 0 bases at V and 7 bases at J, with 16 bases between. This CDR3 is 16 amino acids long. CDR3 sequence (DNA): TGTGCCACCAGCAGAGAACTCCGGGGGAACGGACAGCCCCAGCATTTT. This translates into CATSRELRGNGQPQHF.

This chain joins TRBV5-1 and TRBJ2-5; TRBD2 matches 13 bases. The V and J ends lost 4 bases and 3 bases, in that order; junction bases with no gene match: 9. Germline CDR1 and CDR2: SGHRS and YFSETQ. This CDR3 is built from 17 residues. CDR3 loop: CASSETSGGRHKETQYF. The CDR3 nucleotides are TGCGCCAGCAGCGAGACTAGCGGGGGGCGCCATAAAGAGACCCAGTACTTC. Combining the CDR3 with reference TRBV5-1 and TRBJ2-5 gives the whole variable domain KAGVTQTPRYLIKTRGQQVTLSCSPISGHRSVSWYQQTPGQGLQFLFEYFSETQRNKGNFPGRFSGRQFSNSRSEMNVSTLELGDSALYLCASSETSGGRHKETQYFGPGTRLLVL.

The V gene is TRBV7-8, the J gene TRBJ1-1, with D maybe TRBD1 (6 bases). V lost 4 bases and J lost 5, with 17 bases in between. CDR1 is SGHVS, CDR2 FQNEAQ, per germline. The CDR3 totals 15 residues. The CDR3 sequence is CASSYYRAPGTEAFF. DNA for the CDR3: TGTGCCAGCAGCTACTACAGGGCCCCGGGGACTGAAGCTTTCTTT. The full variable domain, in which reference TRBV7-8 and TRBJ1-1 provide the parts outside the CDR3, is GAGVSQSPRYKVAKRGQDVALRCDPISGHVSLFWYQQALGQGPEFLTYFQNEAQLDKSGLPSDRFFAERPEGSVSTLKIQRTQQEDSAVYLCASSYYRAPGTEAFFGQGTRLTVV.

The chain joins TRBV16 to TRBJ1-1, with a weak D call TRBD1 (6 bases). With 5 bases removed from V and 3 bases from J, the gap between germline ends came to 10 bases. The CDR3 is 13 residues long. Germline assignment: CDR1 KGHSY and CDR2 FQNENV. The CDR3 protein is CASSTGSDTEAFF. In nucleotides, the CDR3 is TGTGCCAGCAGCACAGGGTCCGACACTGAAGCTTTCTTT.

This chain uses TRBV6-2 or TRBV6-3 with TRBJ2-3; D uncertain. The V gene's germline CDR1 is MNHEY and CDR2 SVGEGT. CDR3 length: 15 amino acids. The V end was cut by 2 bases, the J end by 5 bases, with 14 bases between. CDR3 sequence reads: CASSYSQPVGDTQYF. CDR3 nucleotides: TGTGCCAGCAGTTACAGCCAACCGGTGGGAGATACGCAGTATTTT.

The chain joins TRBV7-2 to TRBJ1-2; D unresolved. Germline V gene sequence: CDR1 SGHTA, CDR2 FQGNSA. Trimming left V 5 bases short and J 2 bases short, with 6 bases between. The CDR3 runs 12 residues. As DNA, the CDR3 is TGTGCCAGCAGCCCTTCGAACTATGGCTACACCTTC. This codes for CASSPSNYGYTF.

CDR3 sequence reads: CASSLSGAGGADTQYF. In nucleotides, the CDR3 is TGTGCCAGCAGTTTATCGGGAGCGGGGGGAGCAGATACGCAGTATTTT. The chain employs TRBV28 and TRBJ2-3, with 9 bases identical to TRBD2. This CDR3 region has 16 residues. Germline assignment: CDR1 MDHEN and CDR2 SYDVKM. J gave up 4 bases and V 1 base, and 6 bases lay outside the gene matches.

DNA for the CDR3: TGTGCCAGCGGAGGGGGGTCCGGAAACACCATATATTTT. Its protein is CASGGGSGNTIYF. This chain links TRBV9 with TRBJ1-3; D possibly corresponds to TRBD1 (6 bases). The CDR3 covers 13 residues. Germline assignment: CDR1 SGDLS and CDR2 YYNGEE. V lost 7 bases to trimming and J lost 4 bases, with 12 bases between them.

J is TRBJ2-7 and V is TRBV7-8, with TRBD2 identical over 10 bases. The CDR3 runs to 14 residues. From germline, CDR1 is SGHVS and CDR2 FQNEAQ. The junction had 7 bases not matched to a gene; V was cut back by 5 bases and J by 6 bases. Here the CDR3 DNA reads TGTGCCAGCAGCCGAGGACTAGCGGTAGTCGAGCAGTACTTC. It is translated as CASSRGLAVVEQYF.

This clone was counted once. The V call is TRBV5-1, the J call TRBJ2-1; no definite D call. There are 12 residues in the CDR3. V was clipped by 2 bases and J by 2 bases, with 2 bases between them. Germline-derived CDR1 and CDR2 are SGHRS and YFSETQ. The CDR3 nucleotides are TGCGCCAGCAGCTTAGCCTACAATGAGCAGTTCTTC. Translating gives CASSLAYNEQFF.

The chain combines TRBV7-2 with TRBJ2-7, with 10 positions matching TRBD2. V lost 6 bases and J lost 4; bases outside the gene matches: 9. The CDR3 consists of 15 residues. Germline lookup yields CDR1 SGHTA and CDR2 FQGNSA. The CDR3: CASRRRLAGIYEQYF. CDR3 nucleotide sequence: TGTGCCAGCAGGCGTCGACTAGCGGGTATTTACGAGCAGTACTTC.

V and J are TRBV7-2 and TRBJ2-1; 10 bases fit TRBD2. J lost 8 bases, V lost 2 bases, and 6 bases had no gene match. The CDR3 sequence is 15 residues long. Germline V lookup: CDR1 SGHTA, CDR2 FQGNSA. DNA of the CDR3: TGTGCCAGCAGCTTACTAGCGGGAGTAGCCGATGAGCAGTTCTTC. It translates to CASSLLAGVADEQFF.

This sequence joins TRBV6-2 or TRBV6-3 and TRBJ2-3; 14 nucleotides match TRBD2. This CDR3 region has 19 residues. The V gene's germline CDR1 is MNHEY and CDR2 SVGEGT. Germline trimming cut 4 bases from V and 1 base from J; bases unmatched to any gene: 10. The CDR3 bases are TGTGCCAGCAGTTCGGCGACTAGCGGGAGGGCCTGGGGCACAGATACGCAGTATTTT. Amino acids: CASSSATSGRAWGTDTQYF.